This T cell receptor beta chain came from a study of blood T cell repertoires in COVID-19. The ends lost 5 bases at V and 7 bases at J; junction bases unmatched: 16. There are 17 residues in the CDR3. The germline V gene encodes CDR1 MNHEY and CDR2 SMNVEV (reference sequence). Profiled with immunoSEQ multiplex PCR; TCRdb holds only in-frame clones, not every one. The profile covers hundreds of thousands of clones, with about 88% appearing a single time and about 11% taken by the ten largest. The sequence derives from a woman aged 30 to 39 with COVID-19, enrolled during active disease. Sequencing input: peripheral blood. The chain couples TRBV27 to TRBJ2-1; 8 positions match TRBD2. CDR3: CASSRIGLAQIGNEQFF. CDR3 nucleotide sequence: TGTGCCAGCAGTCGGATCGGACTAGCCCAAATAGGGAATGAGCAGTTCTTC.